The present entry profiles one TCR beta chain with its context. The V gene lost 2 bases and the J gene lost 0 bases, with 7 bases spanning the gap. The CDR3 has 14 amino acids. Germline CDR1 reads MNHEY; CDR2 reads SVGAGI. The data stem from a study of blood T cell repertoires in COVID-19. In the study overall: Acute and convalescent COVID-19 samples came from the United States, Italy and Spain. Sample material is recorded as cDNA or gDNA derived from T cells, B-cell-depleted T cells, or PBMCs.

Authors' analysis steps: Reference gene primer amplification in the assay estimated nucleated cell counts. The assay was immunoSEQ multiplex PCR, and TCRdb's table has in-frame clones only and misses some. The DNA gave D and trimming, while V, J and clone size come from that table. In the table there are 90,000 to 140,000 clones, 85% of which are singletons. Material: peripheral blood. The chain employs TRBV6-5 and TRBJ1-1, with D maybe TRBD1 (6 bases). The TCR comes from a man aged 50-59 years with acute or convalescent COVID-19. The CDR3 region has the DNA TGTGCCAGCAGTTACGGGACAATGAACACTGAAGCTTTCTTT. Its translation: CASSYGTMNTEAFF.